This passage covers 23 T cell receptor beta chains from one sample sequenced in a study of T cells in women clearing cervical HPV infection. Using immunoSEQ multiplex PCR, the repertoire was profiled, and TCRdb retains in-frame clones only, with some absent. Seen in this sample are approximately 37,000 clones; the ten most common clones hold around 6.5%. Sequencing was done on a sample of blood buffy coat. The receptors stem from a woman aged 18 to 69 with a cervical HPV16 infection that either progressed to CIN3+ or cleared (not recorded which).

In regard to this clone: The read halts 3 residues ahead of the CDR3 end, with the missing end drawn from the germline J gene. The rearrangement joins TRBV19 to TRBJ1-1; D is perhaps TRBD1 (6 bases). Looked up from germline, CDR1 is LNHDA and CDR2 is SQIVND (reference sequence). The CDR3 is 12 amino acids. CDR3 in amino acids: CASSIGPQGAFF. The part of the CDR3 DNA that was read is TGTGCCAGTAGTATCGGACCCCAGGGG.

The sequenced part of the CDR3 DNA is TGTGCCAGCAGCTCAGGGGGCAGGCCTCTGGAGACC. It codes for CASSSGGRPLET. The whole CDR3 region reads CASSSGGRPLETQYF. The chain is built from TRBV7-9 and TRBJ2-5; 8 bases are a match to TRBD1. Read coverage stops 3 residues before the CDR3 terminus; the germline J gene supplies the remainder. The CDR3 is made up of 15 amino acids. After removal of 4 bases from V and 5 bases from J, the junction contained 9 bases not matched to a gene. Germline-derived CDR1 and CDR2 are SEHNR and FQNEAQ (reference sequence).

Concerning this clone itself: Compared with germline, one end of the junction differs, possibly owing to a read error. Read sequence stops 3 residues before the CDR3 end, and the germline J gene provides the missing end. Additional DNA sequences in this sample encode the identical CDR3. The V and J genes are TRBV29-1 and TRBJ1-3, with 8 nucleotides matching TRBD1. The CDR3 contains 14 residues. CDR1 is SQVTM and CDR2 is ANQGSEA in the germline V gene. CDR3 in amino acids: CSVVTTGGGNTIYF. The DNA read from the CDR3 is TGCAGCGTTGTGACTACAGGGGGTGGAAACACT.

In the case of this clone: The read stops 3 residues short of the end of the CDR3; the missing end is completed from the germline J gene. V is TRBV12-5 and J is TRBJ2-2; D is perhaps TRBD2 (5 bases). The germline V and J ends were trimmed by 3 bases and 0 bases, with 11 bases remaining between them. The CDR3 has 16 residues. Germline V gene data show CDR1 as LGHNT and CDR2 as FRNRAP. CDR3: CASGFTGYANTGELFF. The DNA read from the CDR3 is TGTGCTAGTGGTTTCACGGGGTACGCGAACACCGGGGAG.

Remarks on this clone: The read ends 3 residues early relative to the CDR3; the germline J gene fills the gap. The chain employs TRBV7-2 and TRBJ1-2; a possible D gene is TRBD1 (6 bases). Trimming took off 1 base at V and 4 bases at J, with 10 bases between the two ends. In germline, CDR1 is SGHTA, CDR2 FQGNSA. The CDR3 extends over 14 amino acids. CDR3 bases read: TGTGCCAGCAGCTTAGATGCCAGGGGCTATGGC. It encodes CASSLDARGYG. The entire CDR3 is CASSLDARGYGYTF.

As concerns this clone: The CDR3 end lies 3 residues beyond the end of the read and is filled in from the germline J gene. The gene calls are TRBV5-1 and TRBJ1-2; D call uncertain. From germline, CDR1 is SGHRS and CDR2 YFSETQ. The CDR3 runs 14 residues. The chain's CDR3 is CASSLDTSSDTYTF. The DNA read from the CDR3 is TGCGCCAGCAGCTTGGATACTAGCTCAGATACC. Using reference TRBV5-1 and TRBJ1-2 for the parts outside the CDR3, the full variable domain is KAGVTQTPRYLIKTRGQQVTLSCSPISGHRSVSWYQQTPGQGLQFLFEYFSETQRNKGNFPGRFSGRQFSNSRSEMNVSTLELGDSALYLCASSLDTSSDTYTFGSGTRLTVV.

Here the CDR3 reads CASSLVGGDYGYTF. CDR3 bases read: TGTGCCAGCAGCTTGGTTGGGGGCGACTATGGC. The rearrangement joins TRBV5-6 to TRBJ1-2; D might be TRBD1 (6 bases). The read ends 3 residues early relative to the CDR3; the germline J gene fills the gap. Trimming left V 0 bases short and J 3 bases short, with 9 bases between. The CDR3 is 14 residues long. Germline V gives CDR1 SGHDT, CDR2 YYEEEE.

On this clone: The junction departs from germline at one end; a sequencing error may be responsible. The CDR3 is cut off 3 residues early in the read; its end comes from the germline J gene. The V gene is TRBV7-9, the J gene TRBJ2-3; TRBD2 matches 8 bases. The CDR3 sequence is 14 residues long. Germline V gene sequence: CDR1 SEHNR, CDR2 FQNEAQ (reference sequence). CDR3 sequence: CASSLLSGAETQYF. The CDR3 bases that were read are TGTGCCAGCAGCTTACTTAGCGGGGCAGAGACG.

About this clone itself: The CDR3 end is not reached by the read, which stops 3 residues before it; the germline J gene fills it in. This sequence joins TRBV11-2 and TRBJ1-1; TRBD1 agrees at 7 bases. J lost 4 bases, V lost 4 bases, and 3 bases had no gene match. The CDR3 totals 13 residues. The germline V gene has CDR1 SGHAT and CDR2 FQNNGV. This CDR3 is CASSSGGSTEAFF. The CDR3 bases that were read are TGTGCCAGCAGCTCAGGGGGTAGCACTGAA.

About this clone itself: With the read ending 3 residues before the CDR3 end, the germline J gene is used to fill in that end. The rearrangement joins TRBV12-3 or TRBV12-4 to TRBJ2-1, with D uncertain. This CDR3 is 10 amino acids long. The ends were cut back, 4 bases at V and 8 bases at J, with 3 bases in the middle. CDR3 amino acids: CASSSHEQFF. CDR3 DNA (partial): TGTGCCAGCAGTTCTCATGAG.

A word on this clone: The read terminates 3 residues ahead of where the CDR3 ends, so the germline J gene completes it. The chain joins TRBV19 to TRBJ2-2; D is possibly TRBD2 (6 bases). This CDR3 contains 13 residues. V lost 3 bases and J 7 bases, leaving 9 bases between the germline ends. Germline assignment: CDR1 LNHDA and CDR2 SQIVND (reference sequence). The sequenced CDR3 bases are TGTGCCAGTAGTATTCGGGGGAGCGGGGAG. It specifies CASSIRGSGE. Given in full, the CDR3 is CASSIRGSGELFF.

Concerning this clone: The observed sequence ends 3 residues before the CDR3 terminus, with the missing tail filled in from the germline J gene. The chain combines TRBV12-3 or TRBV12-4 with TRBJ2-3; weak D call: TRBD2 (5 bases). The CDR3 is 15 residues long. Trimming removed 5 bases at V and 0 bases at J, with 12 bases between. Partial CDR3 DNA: TGTGCCAGCAGTCCACCGGGGTTGAGCACAGATACG. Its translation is CASSPPGLSTDT. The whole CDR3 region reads CASSPPGLSTDTQYF.

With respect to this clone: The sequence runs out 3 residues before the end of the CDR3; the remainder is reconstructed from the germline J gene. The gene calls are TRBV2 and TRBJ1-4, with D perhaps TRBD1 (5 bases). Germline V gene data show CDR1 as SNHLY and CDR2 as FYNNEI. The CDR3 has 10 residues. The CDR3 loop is CASSRDSLFF. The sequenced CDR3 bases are TGTGCCAGCAGTCGGGACTCA.

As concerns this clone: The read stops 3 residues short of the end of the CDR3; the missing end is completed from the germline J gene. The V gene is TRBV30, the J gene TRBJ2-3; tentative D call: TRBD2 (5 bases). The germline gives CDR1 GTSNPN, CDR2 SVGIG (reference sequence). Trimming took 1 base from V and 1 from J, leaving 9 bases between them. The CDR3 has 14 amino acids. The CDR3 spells CAWSGSGGTDTQYF. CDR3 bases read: TGTGCCTGGAGTGGTTCCGGGGGCACAGATACG.

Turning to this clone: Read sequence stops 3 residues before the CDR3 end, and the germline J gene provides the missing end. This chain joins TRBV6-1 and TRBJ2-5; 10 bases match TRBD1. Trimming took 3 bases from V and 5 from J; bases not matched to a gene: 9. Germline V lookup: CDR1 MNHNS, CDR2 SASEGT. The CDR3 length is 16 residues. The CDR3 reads CASSDATGTGVETQYF. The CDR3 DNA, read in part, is TGTGCCAGCAGTGATGCGACCGGGACAGGGGTTGAGACC.

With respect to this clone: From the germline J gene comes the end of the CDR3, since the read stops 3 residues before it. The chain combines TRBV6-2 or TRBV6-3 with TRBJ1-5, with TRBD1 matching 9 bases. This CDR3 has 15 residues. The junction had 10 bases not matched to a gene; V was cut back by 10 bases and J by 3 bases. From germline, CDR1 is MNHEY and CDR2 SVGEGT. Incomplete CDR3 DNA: TGTGCCATCTCTCGGACAGGGGCCGACAATCAGCCC. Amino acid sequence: CAISRTGADNQP. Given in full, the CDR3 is CAISRTGADNQPQHF.

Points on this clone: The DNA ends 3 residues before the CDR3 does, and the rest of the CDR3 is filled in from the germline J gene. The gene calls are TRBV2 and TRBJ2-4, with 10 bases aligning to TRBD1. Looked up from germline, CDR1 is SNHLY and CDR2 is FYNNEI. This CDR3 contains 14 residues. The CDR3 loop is CASSGQGANYGQYF. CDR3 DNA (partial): TGTGCCAGCAGTGGACAGGGGGCGAACTATGGT. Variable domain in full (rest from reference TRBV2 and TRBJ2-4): EPEVTQTPSHQVTQMGQEVILRCVPISNHLYFYWYRQILGQKVEFLVSFYNNEISEKSEIFDDQFSVERPDGSNFTLKIRSTKLEDSAMYFCASSGQGANYGQYFGAGTRLSVL.

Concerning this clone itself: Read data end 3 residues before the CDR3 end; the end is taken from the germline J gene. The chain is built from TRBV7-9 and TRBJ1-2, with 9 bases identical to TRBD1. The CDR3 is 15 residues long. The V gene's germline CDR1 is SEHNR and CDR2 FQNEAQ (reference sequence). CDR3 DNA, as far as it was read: TGTGCCAGCAGTTGGGACAGGGAGAGTACAGATACC. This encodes CASSWDRESTDT. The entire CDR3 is CASSWDRESTDTYTF.

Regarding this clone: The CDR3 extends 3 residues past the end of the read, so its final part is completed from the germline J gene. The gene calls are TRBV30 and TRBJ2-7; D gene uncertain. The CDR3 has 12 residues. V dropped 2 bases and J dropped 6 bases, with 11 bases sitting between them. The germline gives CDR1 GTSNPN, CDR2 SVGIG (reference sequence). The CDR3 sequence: CAWSSSVGEQYF. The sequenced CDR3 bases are TGTGCCTGGAGTTCCAGCGTGGGCGAG.

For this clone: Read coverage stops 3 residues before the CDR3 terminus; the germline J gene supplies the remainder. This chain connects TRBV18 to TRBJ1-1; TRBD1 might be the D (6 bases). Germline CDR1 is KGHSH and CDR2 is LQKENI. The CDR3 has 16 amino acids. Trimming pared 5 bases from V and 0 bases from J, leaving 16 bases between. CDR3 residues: CASSKTHGQMNTEAFF. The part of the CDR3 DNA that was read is TGTGCCAGCTCAAAAACCCATGGACAGATGAACACTGAA.

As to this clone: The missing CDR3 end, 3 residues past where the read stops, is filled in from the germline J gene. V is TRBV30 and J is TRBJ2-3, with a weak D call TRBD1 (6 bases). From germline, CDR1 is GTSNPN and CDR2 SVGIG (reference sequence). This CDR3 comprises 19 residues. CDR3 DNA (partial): TGTGCCTGGAGTACCCCTACAGGGCTTTGGCCAAATAGCAATCAGCCG. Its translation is CAWSTPTGLWPNSNQP. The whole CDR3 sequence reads CAWSTPTGLWPNSNQPQYF.

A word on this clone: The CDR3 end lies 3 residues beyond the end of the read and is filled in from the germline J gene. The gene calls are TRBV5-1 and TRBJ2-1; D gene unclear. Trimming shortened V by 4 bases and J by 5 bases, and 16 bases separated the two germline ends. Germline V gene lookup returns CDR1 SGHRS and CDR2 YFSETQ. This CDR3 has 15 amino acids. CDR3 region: CASSAAAAFDNEQFF. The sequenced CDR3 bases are TGCGCCAGCAGCGCGGCTGCGGCTTTTGACAATGAG.

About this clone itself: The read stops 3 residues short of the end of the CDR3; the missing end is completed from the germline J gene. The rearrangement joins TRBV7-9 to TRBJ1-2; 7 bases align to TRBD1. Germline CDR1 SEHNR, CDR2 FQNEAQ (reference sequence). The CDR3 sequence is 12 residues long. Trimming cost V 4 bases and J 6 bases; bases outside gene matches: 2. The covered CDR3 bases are TGTGCCAGCAGCTCAGACAGGGATGGC. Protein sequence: CASSSDRDG. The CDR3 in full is CASSSDRDGYTF.